The 16 T cell receptor beta chains below come from one sample, sequenced in a study of cytomegalovirus exposure and HLA in healthy donors. Primers: 60 Vbeta forward and 13 Jbeta reverse. Assay: immunoSEQ multiplex PCR; the TCRdb copy retains only in-frame clones and omits some. This repertoire shows 150,000 to 200,000 clones, around 82% found once; its top ten account for less than 15%. Material: PBMCs. These receptors all come from a woman aged 50 to 60 in good health and CMV-seropositive.

This rearrangement joins TRBV2 to TRBJ2-6; 9 positions match TRBD1. V shed 6 bases and J 3 bases; nucleotides not matched to a gene: 3. The CDR3 runs to 15 residues. The germline V gene has CDR1 SNHLY and CDR2 FYNNEI. This CDR3 reads CASRQGAGGANVLTF. The CDR3 DNA reads as TGTGCCAGCAGACAGGGGGCCGGTGGGGCCAACGTCCTGACTTTC.

The chain combines TRBV9 with TRBJ2-1; 7 bases are a match to TRBD2. The CDR3 loop spans 14 amino acids. With 7 bases clipped from V and 8 bases from J, the junction kept 12 bases outside the gene matches. From germline, CDR1 is SGDLS and CDR2 YYNGEE. The CDR3 coding sequence is TGTGCCAGCGGCCCCGGGGGGTTTTCTGATGAGCAGTTCTTC. It codes for CASGPGGFSDEQFF.

This chain connects TRBV7-2 to TRBJ2-2, with D hard to call. The V end was cut by 2 bases, the J end by 0 bases, with 4 bases between. Germline-derived CDR1 and CDR2 are SGHTA and FQGNSA. The CDR3 is 14 amino acids. The CDR3 bases are TGTGCCAGCAGCTTACACTCGAACACCGGGGAGCTGTTTTTT. Its protein is CASSLHSNTGELFF.

V is TRBV7-8 and J is TRBJ1-3; D gene ambiguous. Trimming shortened V by 5 bases and J by 0 bases, and 8 bases separated the two germline ends. This CDR3 has 14 residues. Looked up from germline, CDR1 is SGHVS and CDR2 is FQNEAQ. CDR3: CASSALYSGNTIYF. DNA of the CDR3: TGTGCCAGCAGCGCTCTCTACTCTGGAAACACCATATATTTT.

The chain employs TRBV23-1 and TRBJ1-1, with 7 bases fitting TRBD1. TRBV23-1 is given ORF status, its function remaining uncertain. This CDR3 region has 16 residues. The V gene end was trimmed by 3 bases and the J gene end by 5 bases; junction bases not matched to a gene: 12. CDR3 DNA sequence: TGCGCCAGCAGTCACCATAGACAGGGCAGGGATACTGAAGCTTTCTTT. Its translation: CASSHHRQGRDTEAFF.

The V call is TRBV4-2, the J call TRBJ2-7; 8 nucleotides match TRBD2. The CDR3 is 17 amino acids. The V and J ends lost 0 bases and 4 bases, in that order; junction bases with no gene match: 11. Germline-derived CDR1 and CDR2 are LGHNA and YNFKEQ. The CDR3 loop reads CASSQDYSGVGSYEQYF. The CDR3 bases are TGTGCCAGCAGCCAAGATTATAGCGGGGTGGGGTCTTACGAGCAGTACTTC.

The V and J genes are TRBV7-9 and TRBJ1-5; TRBD1 matches at 7 bases. The CDR3 runs 13 residues. V dropped 5 bases and J dropped 7; count of bases not matched to a gene: 5. Germline assignment: CDR1 SEHNR and CDR2 FQNEAQ (reference sequence). CDR3 coding DNA: TGTGCCAGCAGCCGACAGGGTGACCAGCCCCAGCATTTT. Translating gives CASSRQGDQPQHF.

The chain joins TRBV6-1 to TRBJ2-7, with 11 positions matching TRBD1. The trim removed 6 bases at V and 7 bases at J, leaving 11 bases unmatched. Germline-derived CDR1 and CDR2 are MNHNS and SASEGT. The CDR3 covers 15 residues. Here the CDR3 DNA reads TGTGCCAGCAGGCCGGGACAGGGGGTCCTAAGTGAGCAGTACTTC. Translating it yields CASRPGQGVLSEQYF.

V gene TRBV7-9 combines with J gene TRBJ1-2, with TRBD1 as a possible D gene (5 bases). The V gene lost 1 base and the J gene lost 5 bases, with 23 bases spanning the gap. The CDR3 spans 18 residues. CDR1 and CDR2 from the germline V gene are SEHNR and FQNEAQ (reference sequence). For the CDR3, the DNA is TGTGCCAGCAGCTTAGTTGTGGTTGGGGGGACCTCGGGTTATGGCTACACCTTC. The encoded protein is CASSLVVVGGTSGYGYTF.

The chain uses TRBV5-4 and TRBJ1-1; 7 bases map to TRBD1. Trimming at V came to 3 bases and at J to 6 bases, leaving 20 bases not matched to a gene. From germline, CDR1 is SGHNT and CDR2 YYREEE (reference sequence). The CDR3 extends over 18 amino acids. DNA of the CDR3: TGTGCCAGCAGCTCCCCAAGACAGGGAAGGGAGAAGACGGCTGAAGCTTTCTTT. Amino acid sequence: CASSSPRQGREKTAEAFF.

The genes are TRBV7-9 and TRBJ1-1; tentative D call: TRBD1 (6 bases). Trimming removed 4 bases at V and 1 base at J, with 13 bases between. The CDR3 length is 15 residues. The germline CDR1 and CDR2 sequences are SEHNR and FQNEAQ (reference sequence). The CDR3 protein is CASSSGGRPNTEAFF. The CDR3 bases are TGTGCCAGCAGCTCTGGGGGCAGACCGAACACTGAAGCTTTCTTT.

The chain links TRBV27 to TRBJ2-3, with D tentatively TRBD2 (6 bases). The CDR3 spans 17 residues. Germline assignment: CDR1 MNHEY and CDR2 SMNVEV (reference sequence). The ends were cut back, 3 bases at V and 3 bases at J, with 19 bases in the middle. The CDR3 DNA follows: TGTGCCAGCAGTTTTTATCGCGGAGGGGCGAGAACAGATACGCAGTATTTT. Amino acid sequence: CASSFYRGGARTDTQYF.

This clone was recorded only once. The sample has other DNA sequences that encode this CDR3 too. V is TRBV5-1 and J is TRBJ1-6, with D hard to call. Per germline, CDR1 SGHRS and CDR2 YFSETQ. This CDR3 contains 13 residues. Trimming pared 0 bases from V and 7 bases from J, leaving 5 bases between. CDR3 sequence: CASSLAQNSPLHF. CDR3 in DNA: TGCGCCAGCAGCTTGGCGCAGAATTCACCCCTCCACTTT. Full variable domain (outside the CDR3, taken from reference TRBV5-1 and TRBJ1-6): KAGVTQTPRYLIKTRGQQVTLSCSPISGHRSVSWYQQTPGQGLQFLFEYFSETQRNKGNFPGRFSGRQFSNSRSEMNVSTLELGDSALYLCASSLAQNSPLHFGNGTRLTVT.

The rearrangement links TRBV30 to TRBJ1-1; D not resolved. The CDR3 runs 13 residues. Germline V gene data show CDR1 as GTSNPN and CDR2 as SVGIG (reference sequence). Trimming removed 2 bases at V and 1 base at J, with 8 bases between. The CDR3 DNA reads as TGTGCCTGGAGTTCGAGGGAGAACACTGAAGCTTTCTTT. This translates into CAWSSRENTEAFF.

This clone has just a few counts. This sequence joins TRBV5-1 and TRBJ1-5; 9 nucleotides align to TRBD1. CDR1 and CDR2 from the germline V gene are SGHRS and YFSETQ. V dropped 4 bases and J dropped 1; count of bases not matched to a gene: 3. The CDR3 totals 15 residues. The CDR3 coding sequence is TGCGCCAGCAGCGTGACAGGGGGGAGCAATCAGCCCCAGCATTTT. This translates into CASSVTGGSNQPQHF.

The chain is built from TRBV5-1 and TRBJ1-2; TRBD1 agrees at 10 bases. V lost 4 bases to trimming and J lost 2 bases; unmatched junction nucleotides: 14. CDR3 size: 18 residues. Germline CDR1 reads SGHRS; CDR2 reads YFSETQ. The CDR3 nucleotides are TGCGCCAGCAGCCTGGGGGGGACAGGGGCCCTACTGAACTATGGCTACACCTTC. Its translation is CASSLGGTGALLNYGYTF. The variable domain in full, with the rest retrieved from reference TRBV5-1 and TRBJ1-2, is KAGVTQTPRYLIKTRGQQVTLSCSPISGHRSVSWYQQTPGQGLQFLFEYFSETQRNKGNFPGRFSGRQFSNSRSEMNVSTLELGDSALYLCASSLGGTGALLNYGYTFGSGTRLTVV.